This entry lists 3 T cell receptor beta chains sequenced from one sample in a study of vaccination and CD4 T cells after COVID-19. Treatment given: roughly 10-day PBMC culture with coronavirus spike peptide pools or control peptides (ViraFEST assay). Once obtained from cultured CD4+ T cells, the DNA was sequenced using the Oncomine TCR Beta short-read assay. Each CDR3 protein gets one entry after TCRdb re-called the PCR reads with MiXCR. This table has over 20,000 distinct CDR3 sequences, more than 35% appearing once. These receptors have no known antigen. The source material was CD4+ T cells from blood, cultured in vitro. Receptors originate from a human donor who had recovered from COVID-19.

The chain combines TRBV19 with TRBJ1-2; weak D call: TRBD1 (5 bases). Trimming removed 7 bases from V and 4 bases from J, with 16 bases in between. The germline gives CDR1 LNHDA, CDR2 SQIVND (reference sequence). The CDR3 sequence is 14 residues long. The CDR3 nucleotides are TGTGCCAGTACCATAGGATTCGGGACCTATGGCTACACCTTC. The encoded protein is CASTIGFGTYGYTF.

The table lists this clonotype with a few counts. V and J are TRBV20-1 and TRBJ1-3, with 10 nucleotides matching TRBD1. V shed 0 bases, J shed 2 bases, and the junction held 4 bases outside the gene matches. There are 16 residues in the CDR3. Germline V lookup: CDR1 DFQATT, CDR2 SNEGSKA (reference sequence). DNA for the CDR3: TGCAGTGCTAGAGATCTAGGACAGGGGGCTGGAAACACCATATATTTT. Amino acids: CSARDLGQGAGNTIYF.

The J gene is TRBJ2-3, the V gene TRBV27; maybe TRBD1 (5 bases). This CDR3 region has 13 residues. The germline gives CDR1 MNHEY, CDR2 SMNVEV (reference sequence). V lost 2 bases and J lost 6, with 9 bases in between. CDR3 bases: TGTGCCAGCAGTTTACAAGGGGCGGATACGCAGTATTTT. It encodes CASSLQGADTQYF.